Presented here are 6 T cell receptor beta chains from one specimen sequenced in a study of cytomegalovirus exposure and HLA in healthy donors. PCR employed 60 Vbeta and 13 Jbeta primers. Using immunoSEQ multiplex PCR, the repertoire was profiled, and TCRdb retains in-frame clones only, with some absent. This table lists roughly 72,000 clones. The sequenced material came from PBMCs. All receptors derive from a man between 18 and 29 years old in good health and CMV-seropositive.

The genes are TRBV4-2 and TRBJ2-7, with TRBD2 matching 8 bases. CDR3 length: 16 amino acids. Germline loops: CDR1 LGHNA, CDR2 YNFKEQ. Germline trimming cut 4 bases from V and 5 bases from J; bases unmatched to any gene: 13. The DNA for the CDR3 is TGTGCCAGCAGCCCTCCCTTGGGACTAGTGTCCCACGAGCAGTACTTC. This sequence encodes CASSPPLGLVSHEQYF.

The V gene is TRBV5-1, the J gene TRBJ2-5; D is uncertain. The J call may be mistaken, given a closer DNA end match to TRBJ2-7. This CDR3 region has 12 residues. CDR1 and CDR2 (germline): SGHRS, YFSETQ. CDR3 protein: CASSSAHSEQYF. The CDR3 nucleotides are TGCGCCAGCAGCTCCGCCCACTCCGAGCAGTACTTC.

The chain is built from TRBV28 and TRBJ2-5, with TRBD1 matching over 8 bases. The J call is in doubt because the DNA end fits TRBJ2-7 better. The CDR3 has 13 residues. CDR1 MDHEN and CDR2 SYDVKM come from the germline V gene. CDR3 DNA sequence: TGTGCCAGCAGTCTCGACAGGGGCTACGAGCAGTACTTC. Translating it yields CASSLDRGYEQYF.

The V call is TRBV6-1, the J call TRBJ2-7; D possibly corresponds to TRBD1 (6 bases). Trimming took off 8 bases at V and 5 bases at J, with 16 bases between the two ends. The CDR3 is 13 amino acids. Germline-derived CDR1 and CDR2 are MNHNS and SASEGT. Here the CDR3 reads CASLQFQGHEQYF. Written as DNA, the CDR3 is TGTGCCAGCCTCCAATTCCAGGGGCACGAGCAGTACTTC.

The chain combines TRBV28 with TRBJ2-1, with a weak D call TRBD1 (6 bases). The CDR3 is 15 amino acids. The germline V gene encodes CDR1 MDHEN and CDR2 SYDVKM. Deletions cut 4 bases from V and 3 bases from J, with 13 bases between. The CDR3 bases are TGTGCCAGCAGTTCCCGGGACACAAACTACAATGAGCAGTTCTTC. It translates to CASSSRDTNYNEQFF.

V and J are TRBV11-2 and TRBJ2-7; the D is unclear. With 4 bases removed from V and 0 bases from J, the gap between germline ends came to 4 bases. The germline CDR1 and CDR2 sequences are SGHAT and FQNNGV. The CDR3 totals 12 residues. Here the CDR3 reads CASSWSSYEQYF. In nucleotides, the CDR3 is TGTGCCAGCAGCTGGAGCTCCTACGAGCAGTACTTC.